The subject of this entry is one T cell receptor (beta chain). Its antigen is undetermined. These data originate in a study of T-cell memory formation after mild COVID-19. At the level of the study: The two donors had largely donor-specific TCR clusters. Regarding the study as a whole: Second-wave clones with a day 37 peak had unconfirmed SARS-CoV-2 specificity. Clones that contracted from day 15 to 85 had balanced CD4/CD8; later expanders were CD4+ biased. Researchers found some responding clones in pre-infection memory, a sign that cross-reactive memory joined.

TCRdb itself ran the 5' RACE reads through MiXCR, one entry per CDR3 protein. Of under 450,000 distinct CDR3 sequences listed, roughly 14% are singletons. There are 12 residues in the CDR3. The germline V gene has CDR1 PRHDT and CDR2 FYEKMQ (reference sequence). The sequence came from a man younger than 30 who had mild COVID-19 (a few samples of this study predate the infection). Cell type and time point are not known. The rearrangement joins TRBV13 to TRBJ2-7; perhaps TRBD1 as D (7 bases). Sequenced input: PBMCs or a T cell subset sorted from them (not recorded which). CDR3 loop: CAAGTAGAEQYF. The DNA for the CDR3 is TGTGCGGCGGGGACAGCCGGGGCCGAGCAGTACTTC. The full variable domain, in which reference TRBV13 and TRBJ2-7 provide the parts outside the CDR3, is AAGVIQSPRHLIKEKRETATLKCYPIPRHDTVYWYQQGPGQDPQFLISFYEKMQSDKGSIPDRFSAQQFSDYHSELNMSSLELGDSALYFCAAGTAGAEQYFGPGTRLTVT.